This T cell receptor beta chain appears in the sequencing data of a study of T cells in Graves' hyperthyroidism and ophthalmopathy. In this sample, this clonotype turned up many times. TCR beta CDR3 regions were amplified from RNA. The TCR CDR3 first-round RT-PCR relied on the HTBI primer set. A single record per CDR3 protein comes from TCRdb applying MiXCR to the multiplex PCR reads. The sample has some 560,000 distinct CDR3 sequences, 14% seen once. The sequenced sample consisted of blood. This TCR was recovered from a woman aged 40 to 50 with Graves' hyperthyroidism.

In nucleotides, the CDR3 is TGTGCCAGCGGGACCAGGGGAGGGGACACTGAAGCTTTCTTT. Protein product: CASGTRGGDTEAFF. The V gene is TRBV7-8, the J gene TRBJ1-1, with a weak D call TRBD1 (6 bases). This CDR3 has 14 residues. V was cut by 8 bases and J by 3 bases, with 16 bases left in between. The germline CDR1 and CDR2 sequences are SGHVS and FQNEAQ.